This T cell receptor beta chain is drawn from a study of CD8+CD57+ T cells in acquired aplastic anemia. Across the study: Mean DNA quantity obtained from sorted CD4+ and CD8+ cells was 3 to 4 ug. Study-wide points: The study identified roughly 31 CD8+ CDR3 sequences shared by patients and controls.

It was genomic DNA that served as the template for profiling TCR beta VDJ and CDR3. TCRdb redid the calling of the reads with MiXCR, one entry per CDR3 protein. The data hold around 200,000 distinct CDR3 sequences, with approximately 65% observed a single time. In the case of this clonotype: No antigen is known for it. A junction end diverges from the germline sequence, so it may reflect a read error.

The germline V gene has CDR1 SGHDT and CDR2 YYEEEE. The CDR3 loop spans 13 amino acids. Selection for sequencing was limited to patients who had shown CD8+CD57+ cell expansion by flow cytometry. The sample comprised sorted CD4+, CD8+, or CD8+CD57+ T cells (not recorded which) from PBMCs. The sequence derives from a human donor with aplastic anemia. The chain combines TRBV5-6 with TRBJ2-3; 7 positions match TRBD1. This chain's CDR3 is CASKLVGTDTQYF. As DNA, the CDR3 is TGTGCCAGCAAGTTGGTCGGGACAGATACGCAGTACTTT.